Listed below are T cell receptor beta chains from one sample, sequenced in a study of T cell clusters in autoimmune cytopenias. Following a re-call of the multiplex PCR reads, TCRdb has one entry per CDR3 protein and lacks DNA. The data show about 10,000 distinct CDR3 sequences, and the top ten clones hold under 25%. This sample also appeared in a second study, on T cell repertoires in aging, cancer and after chemotherapy.

The sequencing sample was made of peripheral blood. The receptors come from a human donor in good health. Each CDR3 is given with its conserved first and last residue. A row's size may be missing; if present it is once, few, many or a size class.

v_call	j_call	clone_size	cdr3_aa
TRBV6-6	TRBJ1-3	.	CASSYSVGAGNTIYF
TRBV4-3	TRBJ2-1	.	CASSQDRRGRQFF
TRBV6-6	TRBJ1-6	.	CASSYSRQGGVDGNSPLHF
TRBV2	TRBJ2-4	.	CASSEAQPGQRYF
TRBV19	TRBJ2-3	.	CASSIRPKLAGGQTDTQYF
TRBV19	TRBJ2-1	medium-sized	CASSIDPPAGIRNEQFF
TRBV5-4	TRBJ1-1	.	CASSSTPDGEAFF
TRBV7-2	TRBJ2-5	.	CASSQAQVGEQFF
TRBV4-3	TRBJ1-1	.	CASSQAVTGGAGAFF
TRBV6-6	TRBJ1-5	.	CVSSFMKRTEDSNQPQHF
TRBV19	TRBJ1-1	.	CASSSGPRQRMNTEAFF
TRBV6-1	TRBJ1-5	.	CASSEGGANQPQHF
TRBV6-6	TRBJ2-7	.	CASSSLHLAGLYEQYF
TRBV4-3	TRBJ1-4	.	CASSQVLLGEKLFF
TRBV19	TRBJ1-1	.	CASSMTSNTEAFF
TRBV5-4	TRBJ2-4	.	CASSYTGGIQYF
TRBV12-3/TRBV12-4	TRBJ1-6	.	CASEGQGGSPLHF
TRBV5-4	TRBJ1-2	.	CASTSGQSYGYTF
TRBV12-3/TRBV12-4	TRBJ1-6	.	CASSLQGRSPLHF
TRBV29-1	TRBJ1-1	medium-sized	CSVGAVNTEAFF
TRBV5-6	TRBJ2-7	.	CASSLDGFYEQYF
TRBV19	TRBJ2-3	medium-sized	CASSGGQGMSTDTQYF
TRBV6-6	TRBJ1-4	.	CASSYSPTGYEEKLFF
TRBV6-2/TRBV6-3	TRBJ2-3	medium-sized	CASRKTGVVSDTQYF
TRBV6-1	TRBJ1-1	.	CASSVNVRDTEAFF
TRBV5-5	TRBJ2-5	medium-sized	CASSQGLQETQYF
TRBV5-4	TRBJ1-2	.	CASGGRGYGYTF
TRBV6-2/TRBV6-3	TRBJ1-1	.	CASSYRLERNTEAFF
TRBV7-2	TRBJ1-1	.	CASSLWKGGDTEAFF
TRBV5-5	TRBJ1-2	.	CASSLEGQLSNYGYTF
TRBV4-2	TRBJ2-3	.	CASSQERGGVDTQYF
TRBV12-3/TRBV12-4	TRBJ1-2	.	CASSLLIDYGYTF
TRBV6-2/TRBV6-3	TRBJ1-1	.	CASSYEQGIGTEAFF
TRBV6-2/TRBV6-3	TRBJ1-3	.	CASSYPTGRIGNTIYF
TRBV18	TRBJ1-2	.	CASSPMAGENYGYTF
TRBV5-4	TRBJ2-1	.	CASSYLPGNEQFF
TRBV5-4	TRBJ2-1	.	CASSLGSDNEQFF
TRBV14	TRBJ2-1	.	CASSQGGTSAYYNEQFF
TRBV28	TRBJ2-1	.	CASWDRPSEQFF
TRBV29-1	TRBJ2-1	medium-sized	CSVTPGTGDNEQFF